Included here is one T cell receptor beta chain sequence, with context. Its cognate antigen has yet to be identified. The sample holds no much larger clone one base away, and base qualities are not on file. Peripheral blood samples were provided by related bone marrow donors on the day of marrow donation. Peripheral blood and bone marrow mononuclear cells were isolated by Ficoll-Hypaque density centrifugation and cryopreserved. V is cut by 10 bases and J by 0 bases, and the space between the germline ends is 13 bases. The CDR3 has 14 amino acids, counting the end cysteine and phenylalanine. Solely the CDR3 DNA is kept, with 42 bases framed from the first base. CDR1 and CDR2, looked up from the germline V gene (reference sequence), are LNHDA and SQIVND. This entry belongs to a study of T cells after posttransplantation cyclophosphamide (dated by TCRdb to 2015 to 2016). General notes on the study: T cell repertoire reconstitution was tracked by TRB sequencing after myeloablative bone marrow transplantation in which posttransplantation cyclophosphamide was used as GVHD prophylaxis. Because TRA and TRB clonality correlated tightly in 10 or so samples, later TCR analyses were limited to TRB. TRB sequencing was performed on blood from all 35 or so PTCy patients with 1-year posttransplant specimens. Antigen receptor sequencing covered samples from 35 PTCy-treated patients and around 15 of their related bone marrow donors. Public TRB sequences were checked against a database of over 3,500 sequences associated with responses to pathogens, tumor antigens, self-antigens and alloantigens. TRB sequencing was also done on up to 3 additional blood samples from 2 to 5.2 years after transplant in 3 patients, and on pretransplant blood from a handful of patients. Study-wide findings and limitations: The TRB repertoires of T cells infiltrating skin or GI tract showed only limited overlap with the TRB repertoires of T cells in blood. Across more than 40 patients, TRB clonality was highly associated with recipient CMV seropositivity and CMV reactivation, and diversity in PTCy patients was similar to diversity in CNI/methotrexate controls. At 1-2 months, donor-recipient similarity was low but rose over the first year, and the later blood repertoires were often dominated by donor CD8+ memory clones.

Genomic DNA was used for TRB sequencing, which was performed with the immunoSEQ assay at survey resolution or with the hsTCRB kit. Regarding the original processing steps: The immunoSEQ software handled the initial read processing, while the LymphoSeq R package was used for the repertoire analyses. For each TRB dataset, clonality was calculated as 1 minus normalized Shannon entropy, and the Gini coefficient was computed as well. To infer phenotypes in unsorted samples, TRB sequences from sorted subsets of the recipient or donor were mapped onto unsorted samples from the same recipient. Drawn from immuneACCESS, this table holds only the in-frame rearrangements with V and J called that TCRdb kept. Clones are partly lost; checked studies trace under half to an unresolved V gene and leave the rest unexplained. That table gives V, J and clone size, and the DNA gave D and trimming. The sample yields 66,000 or so clones; just over 90% were counted once. Roughly 3% of the sample is held by the ten biggest clonotypes.

This chain joins TRBV19 to TRBJ1-5, and TRBD1 may be the D gene, going by 5 matching bases. The sequence came from a woman between 25 and 40 years old in good health and a related stem cell transplant donor. The sequenced material came from PBMCs. The CDR3 reads as follows: CATRRGNSNQPQHF. The bases read TGTGCCACCCGACGGGGGAATAGCAATCAGCCCCAGCATTTT.